This T cell receptor beta chain originates from a study of cytomegalovirus exposure and HLA in healthy donors. Broader study findings: The tendency of first-cohort TCR clusters to co-occur in the 120 or so validation repertoires was the finding of a later analysis. In vitro assays verified that a few CMV-associated chains recognized CMV antigens specifically.

Some clones are missing from TCRdb's copy, which holds only in-frame ones; the method was immunoSEQ multiplex PCR. This sample has over 200,000 clones, with 70% to 90% found just once. As for this clone: Its antigen is not identified.

Germline loops: CDR1 KGHSH, CDR2 LQKENI. Deletions cut 4 bases from V and 5 bases from J, with 18 bases between. This CDR3 is built from 15 residues. The clonotype was recovered from a woman aged 18-29 years in good health and CMV-seronegative. This chain uses TRBV18 with TRBJ2-7, with D perhaps TRBD2 (5 bases). The sequenced sample consisted of PBMCs. CDR3 protein: CASSLGPSSGNEQYF. CDR3 sequence (DNA): TGTGCCAGCTCACTAGGCCCCAGCTCGGGGAACGAGCAGTACTTC.